This T cell receptor beta chain was documented in a study of blood T cell repertoires in COVID-19. The wider study: Samples came from the United States, Italy and Spain, spanning acute and convalescent COVID-19. From T cells, B-cell-depleted T cells, or PBMCs came the material, which was cDNA or gDNA.

Original analysis: By means of reference gene primer amplification, nucleated cell counts were estimated. Only in-frame clones appear in the TCRdb table, and some are missing; sequencing was by immunoSEQ multiplex PCR. That table supplies the V and J calls and clone size; D and trimming were determined from the DNA. The sample has around 130,000 clones, 82% seen once. The receptor's source is a human donor in a cohort sampled during active COVID-19. Sequencing was carried out using peripheral blood.

The DNA for the CDR3 is TGTGCCAGCAGTGCCGCGAACACCGGGGAGCTGTTTTTT. It translates to CASSAANTGELFF. This chain joins TRBV6-4 and TRBJ2-2, with D unclear. Germline loops: CDR1 MRHNA, CDR2 SNTAGT. This CDR3 has 13 residues. Trimming pared 4 bases from V and 0 bases from J, leaving 3 bases between.